This is a list of T cell receptor beta chains from one sample in a study of CD8 T cells in ankylosing spondylitis. One entry per CDR3 protein results from TCRdb running MiXCR on the 5' RACE reads. This sample has 200,000 to 300,000 distinct CDR3 sequences; 8% to 11% occur once, and the top ten carry about 2.5%. Sample: blood, either unsorted or a sorted T cell fraction (not recorded which). The receptor source for this set is a male donor with ankylosing spondylitis or in good health (not recorded which). Both conserved end residues are part of each CDR3. Fields, in order: CDR3 protein, D gene, V gene, J gene. D genes are given only for firm matches.

cdr3_aa: CASSFDRANTEAFF; d_call: TRBD1; v_call: TRBV5-1; j_call: TRBJ1-1
cdr3_aa: CASSPLGGARAEAFF; d_call: -; v_call: TRBV6-1; j_call: TRBJ1-1
cdr3_aa: CASSSGNEQFF; d_call: -; v_call: TRBV12-3/TRBV12-4; j_call: TRBJ2-1
cdr3_aa: CASSYRPHSVQYF; d_call: -; v_call: TRBV6-2/TRBV6-3; j_call: TRBJ2-7
cdr3_aa: CASSAYPGQGSEQYF; d_call: TRBD1; v_call: TRBV6-1; j_call: TRBJ2-7
cdr3_aa: CASSQVSVRGSYEQYF; d_call: -; v_call: TRBV4-1; j_call: TRBJ2-7
cdr3_aa: CASSPPGDTGELFF; d_call: -; v_call: TRBV4-2; j_call: TRBJ2-2
cdr3_aa: CASSSIAGGAGETQYF; d_call: TRBD2; v_call: TRBV5-1; j_call: TRBJ2-5
cdr3_aa: CASSQELNTGELFF; d_call: -; v_call: TRBV3-1; j_call: TRBJ2-2
cdr3_aa: CASSPTGYGSNQPQHF; d_call: TRBD1; v_call: TRBV11-2; j_call: TRBJ1-5
cdr3_aa: CASSPRTGIPVVAFF; d_call: TRBD1; v_call: TRBV7-9; j_call: TRBJ1-1
cdr3_aa: CASSLLAEIAKNIQYF; d_call: TRBD2; v_call: TRBV5-6; j_call: TRBJ2-4
cdr3_aa: CASRDYGTANYGYTF; d_call: TRBD1; v_call: TRBV12-3/TRBV12-4; j_call: TRBJ1-2
cdr3_aa: CASSTPRQVAHTYNEQFF; d_call: -; v_call: TRBV5-1; j_call: TRBJ2-1
cdr3_aa: CASSSSGGIVGEQYF; d_call: TRBD2; v_call: TRBV7-9; j_call: TRBJ2-7
cdr3_aa: CAWSVPLFGTDSYEQYF; d_call: -; v_call: TRBV30; j_call: TRBJ2-7
cdr3_aa: CAWSQRDEQFF; d_call: TRBD2; v_call: TRBV30; j_call: TRBJ2-1
cdr3_aa: CASTTTYLADTGELFF; d_call: -; v_call: TRBV12-3/TRBV12-4; j_call: TRBJ2-2
cdr3_aa: CASRYQETQYF; d_call: -; v_call: TRBV5-1; j_call: TRBJ2-5
cdr3_aa: CASLRTSGGTDTQYF; d_call: TRBD2; v_call: TRBV6-1; j_call: TRBJ2-3
cdr3_aa: CASSLTSGFYNEQFF; d_call: TRBD2; v_call: TRBV7-9; j_call: TRBJ2-1
cdr3_aa: CASRSGFSYEQYF; d_call: -; v_call: TRBV5-1; j_call: TRBJ2-7
cdr3_aa: CASSPAVGVETQYF; d_call: -; v_call: TRBV4-2; j_call: TRBJ2-5
cdr3_aa: CASSLYPLSSYEQYF; d_call: -; v_call: TRBV27; j_call: TRBJ2-7
cdr3_aa: CASSLDTSSPSQYF; d_call: -; v_call: TRBV5-1; j_call: TRBJ2-3
cdr3_aa: CASSQESTISYGYTF; d_call: -; v_call: TRBV4-1; j_call: TRBJ1-2
cdr3_aa: CASSPPLSGGQETQYF; d_call: TRBD2; v_call: TRBV7-9; j_call: TRBJ2-5
cdr3_aa: CASSSTSGRSYNEQFF; d_call: TRBD2; v_call: TRBV6-6; j_call: TRBJ2-1
cdr3_aa: CASSPNSPVSYNEQFF; d_call: -; v_call: TRBV18; j_call: TRBJ2-1
cdr3_aa: CASSLALSSQEQVRNSPLHF; d_call: -; v_call: TRBV5-1; j_call: TRBJ1-6
cdr3_aa: CASSRQGDIETQYF; d_call: TRBD1; v_call: TRBV6-1; j_call: TRBJ2-5
cdr3_aa: CASSLTGEKVYGYTF; d_call: TRBD1; v_call: TRBV5-1; j_call: TRBJ1-2
cdr3_aa: CASSLPQGAYNEQFF; d_call: TRBD1; v_call: TRBV5-1; j_call: TRBJ2-1
cdr3_aa: CASSDREVSEQFF; d_call: -; v_call: TRBV12-3/TRBV12-4; j_call: TRBJ2-1
cdr3_aa: CASSFQGSRELFF; d_call: -; v_call: TRBV12-3/TRBV12-4; j_call: TRBJ2-2
cdr3_aa: CASSMGQGLTYNEQFF; d_call: TRBD1; v_call: TRBV5-1; j_call: TRBJ2-1
cdr3_aa: CASSGSQGNTGELFF; d_call: -; v_call: TRBV28; j_call: TRBJ2-2
cdr3_aa: CAQGTGELFF; d_call: -; v_call: TRBV7-9; j_call: TRBJ2-2
cdr3_aa: CASSQGWIGWETQYF; d_call: -; v_call: TRBV4-1; j_call: TRBJ2-5
cdr3_aa: CASSPSPGDRVIERSYEQYF; d_call: -; v_call: TRBV4-1; j_call: TRBJ2-7
cdr3_aa: CASSRRTGGNTEAFF; d_call: TRBD1; v_call: TRBV12-3/TRBV12-4; j_call: TRBJ1-1
cdr3_aa: CASSQTSYNSPLHF; d_call: -; v_call: TRBV3-1; j_call: TRBJ1-6